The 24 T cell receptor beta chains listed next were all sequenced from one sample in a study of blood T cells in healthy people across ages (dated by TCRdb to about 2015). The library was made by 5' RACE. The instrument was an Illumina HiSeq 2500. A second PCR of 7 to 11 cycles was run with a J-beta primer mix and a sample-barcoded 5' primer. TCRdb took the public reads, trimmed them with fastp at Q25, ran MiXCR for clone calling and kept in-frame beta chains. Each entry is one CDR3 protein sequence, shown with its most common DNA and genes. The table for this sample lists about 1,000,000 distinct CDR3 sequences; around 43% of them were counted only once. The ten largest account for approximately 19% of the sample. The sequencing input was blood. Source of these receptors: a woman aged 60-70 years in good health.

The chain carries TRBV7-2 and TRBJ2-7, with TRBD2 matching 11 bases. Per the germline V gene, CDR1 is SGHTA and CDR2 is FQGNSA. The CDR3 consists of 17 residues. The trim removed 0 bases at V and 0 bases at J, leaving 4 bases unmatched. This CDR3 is CASSLAGTSGYSYEQYF. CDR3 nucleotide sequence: TGTGCCAGCAGCTTAGCCGGGACTAGCGGCTACTCCTACGAGCAGTACTTC. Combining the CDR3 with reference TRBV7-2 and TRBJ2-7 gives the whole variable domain GAGVSQSPSNKVTEKGKDVELRCDPISGHTALYWYRQSLGQGLEFLIYFQGNSAPDKSGLPSDRFSAERTGGSVSTLTIQRTQQEDSAVYLCASSLAGTSGYSYEQYFGPGTRLTVT.

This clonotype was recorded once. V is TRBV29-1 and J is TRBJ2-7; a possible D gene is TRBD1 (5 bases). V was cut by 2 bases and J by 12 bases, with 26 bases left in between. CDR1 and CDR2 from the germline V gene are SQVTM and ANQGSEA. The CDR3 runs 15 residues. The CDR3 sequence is CSVETGAGQQETPYF. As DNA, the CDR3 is TGCAGCGTTGAAACTGGGGCAGGTCAACAAGAGACCCCGTACTTC.

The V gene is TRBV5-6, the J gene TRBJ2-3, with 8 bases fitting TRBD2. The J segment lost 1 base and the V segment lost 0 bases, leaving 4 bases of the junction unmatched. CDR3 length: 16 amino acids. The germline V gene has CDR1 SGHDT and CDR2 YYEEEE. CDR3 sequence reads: CASSLAMREGTDTQYF. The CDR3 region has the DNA TGTGCCAGCAGCTTGGCCATGCGGGAGGGCACAGATACGCAGTATTTT.

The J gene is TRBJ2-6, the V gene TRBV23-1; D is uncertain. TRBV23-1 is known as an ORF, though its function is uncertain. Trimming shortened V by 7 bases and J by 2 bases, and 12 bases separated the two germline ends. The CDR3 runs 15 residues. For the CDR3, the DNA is TGCGCCAGCACCTTCCTAAGGGCTGGGGCCAACGTCCTGACTTTC. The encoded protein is CASTFLRAGANVLTF.

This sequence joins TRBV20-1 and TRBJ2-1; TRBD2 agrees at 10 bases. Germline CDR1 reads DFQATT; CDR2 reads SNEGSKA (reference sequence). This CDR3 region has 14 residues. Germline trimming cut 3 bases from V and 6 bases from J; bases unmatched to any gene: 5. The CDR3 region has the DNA TGCAGTGCTAGGTCGCTAGCGGGAGTCAATGAGCAGTTCTTC. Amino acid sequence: CSARSLAGVNEQFF.

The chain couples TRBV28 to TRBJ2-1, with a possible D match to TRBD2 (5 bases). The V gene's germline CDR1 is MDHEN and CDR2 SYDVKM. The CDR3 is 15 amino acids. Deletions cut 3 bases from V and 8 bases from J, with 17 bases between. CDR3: CASSLGSGRLDEQFF. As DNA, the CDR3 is TGTGCCAGCAGTTTGGGGAGTGGCCGATTGGATGAGCAGTTCTTC.

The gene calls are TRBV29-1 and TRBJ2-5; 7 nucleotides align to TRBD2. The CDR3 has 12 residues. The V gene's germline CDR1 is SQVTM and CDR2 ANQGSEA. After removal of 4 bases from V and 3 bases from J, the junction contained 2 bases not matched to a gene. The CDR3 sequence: CSVGEGKETQYF. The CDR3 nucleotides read TGCAGCGTTGGGGAGGGCAAAGAGACCCAGTACTTC.

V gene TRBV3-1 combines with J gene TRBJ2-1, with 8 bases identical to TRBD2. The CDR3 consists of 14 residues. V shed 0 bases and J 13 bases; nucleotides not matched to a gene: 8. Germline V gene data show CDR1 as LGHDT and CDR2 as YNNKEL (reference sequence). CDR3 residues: CASSQENEAGGQFF. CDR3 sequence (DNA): TGTGCCAGCAGCCAAGAGAATGAGGCGGGGGGTCAGTTCTTC.

CDR3 sequence reads: CASSLFIPRYNRSSYEQYF. CDR3 nucleotides: TGTGCCAGCAGTTTATTTATACCCAGGTACAATCGGAGCTCCTACGAGCAGTACTTC. The chain is built from TRBV27 and TRBJ2-7; no clear D gene. Germline V gene data show CDR1 as MNHEY and CDR2 as SMNVEV (reference sequence). Trimming removed 1 base from V and 0 bases from J, with 22 bases in between. This CDR3 contains 19 residues.

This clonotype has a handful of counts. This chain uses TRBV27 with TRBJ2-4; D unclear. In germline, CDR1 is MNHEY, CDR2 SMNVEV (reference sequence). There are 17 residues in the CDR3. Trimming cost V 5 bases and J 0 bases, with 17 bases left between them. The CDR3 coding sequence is TGTGCCAGCAGTCCGGGTCTTTCCGTTTTAGCCAAAAACATTCAGTACTTC. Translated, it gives CASSPGLSVLAKNIQYF.

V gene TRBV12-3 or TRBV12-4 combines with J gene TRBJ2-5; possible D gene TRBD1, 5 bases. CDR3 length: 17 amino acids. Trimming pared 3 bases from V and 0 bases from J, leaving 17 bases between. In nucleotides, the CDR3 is TGTGCCAGCAGTTTTCTCCAGGGAACTGGGTACCAAGAGACCCAGTACTTC. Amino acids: CASSFLQGTGYQETQYF.

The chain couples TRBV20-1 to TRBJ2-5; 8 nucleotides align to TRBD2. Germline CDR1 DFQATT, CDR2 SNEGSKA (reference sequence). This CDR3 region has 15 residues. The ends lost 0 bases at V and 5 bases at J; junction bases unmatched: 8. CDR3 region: CSARDGAGVLETQYF. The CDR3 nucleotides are TGCAGTGCTAGAGATGGAGCGGGAGTATTGGAGACCCAGTACTTC.

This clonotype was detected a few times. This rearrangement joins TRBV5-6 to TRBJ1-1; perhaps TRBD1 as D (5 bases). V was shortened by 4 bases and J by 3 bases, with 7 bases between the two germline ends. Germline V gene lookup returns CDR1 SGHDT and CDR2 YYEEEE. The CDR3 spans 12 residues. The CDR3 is CASSRGDTEAFF. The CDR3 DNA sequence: TGTGCCAGCAGCCGGGGGGACACTGAAGCTTTCTTT.

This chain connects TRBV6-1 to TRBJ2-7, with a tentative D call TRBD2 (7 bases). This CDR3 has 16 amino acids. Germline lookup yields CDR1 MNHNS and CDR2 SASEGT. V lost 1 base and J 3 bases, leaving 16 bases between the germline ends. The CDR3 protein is CASSEGAGAPIYEQYF. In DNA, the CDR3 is TGTGCCAGCAGTGAAGGTGCGGGGGCACCGATCTACGAGCAGTACTTC.

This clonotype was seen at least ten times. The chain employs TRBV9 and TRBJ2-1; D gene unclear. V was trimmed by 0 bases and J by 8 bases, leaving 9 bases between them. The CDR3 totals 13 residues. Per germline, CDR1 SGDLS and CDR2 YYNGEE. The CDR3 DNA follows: TGTGCCAGCAGCGTAGGTGGCGTGCATGAGCAGTTCTTC. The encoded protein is CASSVGGVHEQFF.

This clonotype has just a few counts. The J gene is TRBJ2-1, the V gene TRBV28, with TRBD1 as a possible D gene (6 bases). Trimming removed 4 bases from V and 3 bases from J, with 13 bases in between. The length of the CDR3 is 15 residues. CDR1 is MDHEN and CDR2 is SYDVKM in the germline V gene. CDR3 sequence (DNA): TGTGCCAGCAGTTATTACAGGGAACTCTACAATGAGCAGTTCTTC. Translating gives CASSYYRELYNEQFF.

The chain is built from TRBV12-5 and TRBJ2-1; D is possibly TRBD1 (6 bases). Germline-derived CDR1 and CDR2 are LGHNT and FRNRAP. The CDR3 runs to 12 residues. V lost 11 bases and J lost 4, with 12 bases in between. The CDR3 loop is CAGKGDYNEQFF. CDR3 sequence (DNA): TGTGCTGGAAAGGGGGATTACAATGAGCAGTTCTTC.

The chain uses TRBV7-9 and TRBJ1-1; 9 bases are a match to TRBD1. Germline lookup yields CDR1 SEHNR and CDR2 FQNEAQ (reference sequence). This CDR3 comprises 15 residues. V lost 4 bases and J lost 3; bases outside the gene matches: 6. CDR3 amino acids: CASSSPQGADTEAFF. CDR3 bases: TGTGCCAGCAGCTCGCCACAGGGGGCGGACACTGAAGCTTTCTTT.

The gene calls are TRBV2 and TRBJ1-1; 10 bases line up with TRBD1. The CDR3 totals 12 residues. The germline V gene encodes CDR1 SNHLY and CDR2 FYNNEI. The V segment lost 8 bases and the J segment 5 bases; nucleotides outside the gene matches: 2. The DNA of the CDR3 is TGTGCCAGCGGACAGGGGGGAACTGAAGCTTTCTTT. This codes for CASGQGGTEAFF.

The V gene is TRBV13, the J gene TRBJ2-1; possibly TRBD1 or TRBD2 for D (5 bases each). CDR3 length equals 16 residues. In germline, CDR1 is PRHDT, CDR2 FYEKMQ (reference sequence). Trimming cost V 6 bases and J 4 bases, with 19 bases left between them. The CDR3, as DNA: TGTGCCAGCAGAGCTGTTCCGGGATGGGGGTACAATGAGCAGTTCTTC. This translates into CASRAVPGWGYNEQFF.

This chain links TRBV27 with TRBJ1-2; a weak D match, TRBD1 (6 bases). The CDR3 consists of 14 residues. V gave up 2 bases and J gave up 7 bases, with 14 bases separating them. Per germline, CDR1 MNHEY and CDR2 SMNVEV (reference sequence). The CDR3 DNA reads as TGTGCCAGCAGTTTAAACAGGGTGATAGGTGGCTACACCTTC. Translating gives CASSLNRVIGGYTF.

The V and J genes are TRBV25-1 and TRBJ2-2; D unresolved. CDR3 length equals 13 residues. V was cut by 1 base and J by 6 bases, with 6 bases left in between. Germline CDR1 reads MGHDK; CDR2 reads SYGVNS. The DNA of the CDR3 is TGTGCCAGCAGTGAATCGGGCTCCGGGGAGCTGTTTTTT. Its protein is CASSESGSGELFF.

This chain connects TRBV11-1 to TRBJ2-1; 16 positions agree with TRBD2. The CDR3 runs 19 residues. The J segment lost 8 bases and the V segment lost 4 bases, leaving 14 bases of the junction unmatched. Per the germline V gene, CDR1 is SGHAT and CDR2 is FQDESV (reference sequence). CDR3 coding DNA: TGTGCCAGCAGCTCGACCGGGACTAGCGGGAGGGCCTTCACGGATGAGCAGTTCTTC. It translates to CASSSTGTSGRAFTDEQFF.

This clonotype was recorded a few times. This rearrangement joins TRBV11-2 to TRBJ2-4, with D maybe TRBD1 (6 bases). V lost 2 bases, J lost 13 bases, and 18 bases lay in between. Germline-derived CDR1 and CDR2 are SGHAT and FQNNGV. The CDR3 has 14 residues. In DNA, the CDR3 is TGTGCCAGCAGCTTATTAGGGGGTTTGGATCGGCAGTACTTC. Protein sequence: CASSLLGGLDRQYF.